The entry below gives a single T cell receptor beta chain sequence along with its context. TCRdb ran MiXCR on the reads and lists one entry per CDR3 protein. The data hold some 220,000 distinct CDR3 sequences, with around an eighth observed a single time. The sample comes from a study of T cell repertoires in cytomegalovirus infection. From germline, CDR1 is SQVTM and CDR2 ANQGSEA. This CDR3 spans 12 amino acids. V lost 7 bases and J lost 6, with 13 bases in between. The specimen sequenced was PBMCs. J is TRBJ2-1 and V is TRBV29-1; no definite D call. This TCR was sampled from a human donor in good health (CMV status not recorded). Some clones in this sample may be carry-over from other donors' samples. The CDR3 DNA reads as TGCAGCGGGGGTCTCAGCCGCAATGAGCAGTTCTTC. Translated: CSGGLSRNEQFF.